The subject of this entry is one TCR beta chain. Its antigen is still unknown. The read falls 3 residues short of the CDR3 end, and the missing part is taken from the germline J gene. Control and CVID samples contributed equal amounts of genomic DNA. Assay used: immunoSEQ multiplex PCR; TCRdb lists only in-frame clones, some missing. The table lists about 20,000 clones, with no singletons. This record belongs to a study of T cell clonality in common variable immunodeficiency. Overall study results and limits: In common variable immunodeficiency, TCR beta chains reportedly carried fewer deletions and N-nucleotide insertions. TCRbeta clonality was increased in CVID versus healthy controls.

The CVID group had under 16 females and around 29 males, mean age 40. CVID subjects were neither ill nor on immunomodulatory or immunosuppressive medication at sampling. V lost 5 bases and J lost 8, with 18 bases in between. CDR1 is SGHTA and CDR2 is FQGNSA in the germline V gene. This CDR3 is built from 15 residues. Sequencing input: peripheral blood mononuclear cells. The sequence was collected from a human donor with common variable immunodeficiency. V gene TRBV7-2 combines with J gene TRBJ2-2; a possible D gene is TRBD1 (5 bases). CDR3 region: CASSMRQGRSGELFF. CDR3 DNA (partial): TGTGCCAGCAGCATGAGGCAGGGAAGATCGGGGGAG.